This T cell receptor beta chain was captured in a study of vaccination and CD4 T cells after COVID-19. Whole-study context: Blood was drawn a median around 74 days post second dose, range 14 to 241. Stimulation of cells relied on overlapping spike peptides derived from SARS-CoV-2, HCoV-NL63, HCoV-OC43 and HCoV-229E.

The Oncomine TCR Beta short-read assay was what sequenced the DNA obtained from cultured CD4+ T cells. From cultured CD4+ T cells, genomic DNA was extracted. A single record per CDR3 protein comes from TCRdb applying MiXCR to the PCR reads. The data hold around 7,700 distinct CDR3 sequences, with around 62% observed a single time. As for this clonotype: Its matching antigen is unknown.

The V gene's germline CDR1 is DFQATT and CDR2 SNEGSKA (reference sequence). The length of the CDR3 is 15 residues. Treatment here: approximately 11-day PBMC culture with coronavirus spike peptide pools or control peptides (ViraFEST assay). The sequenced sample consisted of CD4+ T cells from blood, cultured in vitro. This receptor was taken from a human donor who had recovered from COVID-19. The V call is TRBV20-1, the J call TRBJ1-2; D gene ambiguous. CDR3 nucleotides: TGCACCGGTAGGTTTGGATCCGACCGAAGCTATGGCTACACCTTC. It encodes CTGRFGSDRSYGYTF.